This T cell receptor beta chain was recovered during a study of cytomegalovirus exposure and HLA in healthy donors. This clone was recorded only once. Its antigen is as yet unknown. The CDR3 loop spans 13 amino acids. V dropped 4 bases and J dropped 5; count of bases not matched to a gene: 6. CDR1 SGHNT and CDR2 YYREEE come from the germline V gene (reference sequence). Study findings and constraints: The classifier, whose performance was assessed in both the original and validation cohorts, reportedly diagnosed cytomegalovirus status with high specificity and sensitivity.

Only in-frame clones appear in the TCRdb table, and some are missing; sequencing was by immunoSEQ multiplex PCR. The sample lists about 170,000 clones; approximately 87% were seen once. Sequencing was performed on PBMCs. This clonotype was obtained from a woman under 40 in good health and CMV-seronegative. The chain has TRBV5-4 and TRBJ2-7; TRBD1 agrees at 7 bases. CDR3 amino acids: CASSLDRVHEQYF. The CDR3 DNA reads as TGTGCCAGCAGCCTCGACAGGGTCCACGAGCAGTACTTC.